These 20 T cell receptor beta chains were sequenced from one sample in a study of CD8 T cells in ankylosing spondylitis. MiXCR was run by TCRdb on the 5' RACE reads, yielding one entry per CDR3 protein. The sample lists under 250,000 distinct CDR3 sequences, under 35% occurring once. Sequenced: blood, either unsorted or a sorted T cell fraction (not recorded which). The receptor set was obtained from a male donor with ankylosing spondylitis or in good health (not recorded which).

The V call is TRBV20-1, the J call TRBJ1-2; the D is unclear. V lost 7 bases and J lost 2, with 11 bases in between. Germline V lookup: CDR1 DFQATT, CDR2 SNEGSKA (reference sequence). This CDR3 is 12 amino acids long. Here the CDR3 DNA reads TGCAGTGTCAGCATTACCAACTATGGCTACACCTTC. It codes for CSVSITNYGYTF.

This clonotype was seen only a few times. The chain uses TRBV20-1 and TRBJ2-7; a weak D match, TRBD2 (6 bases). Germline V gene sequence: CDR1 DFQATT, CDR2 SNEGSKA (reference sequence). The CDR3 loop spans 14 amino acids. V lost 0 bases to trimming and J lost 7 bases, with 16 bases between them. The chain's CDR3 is CSAREGQVRGEQYF. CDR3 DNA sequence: TGCAGTGCTAGAGAGGGGCAGGTTCGGGGGGAGCAGTACTTC.

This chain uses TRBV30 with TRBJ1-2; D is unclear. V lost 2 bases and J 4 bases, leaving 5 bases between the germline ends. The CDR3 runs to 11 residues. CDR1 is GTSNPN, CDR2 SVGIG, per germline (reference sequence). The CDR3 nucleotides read TGTGCCTGGAGTACTGGCTATGGCTACACCTTC. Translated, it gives CAWSTGYGYTF. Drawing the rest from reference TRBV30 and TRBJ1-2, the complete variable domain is SQTIHQWPATLVQPVGSPLSLECTVEGTSNPNLYWYRQAAGRGLQLLFYSVGIGQISSEVPQNLSASRPQDRQFILSSKKLLLSDSGFYLCAWSTGYGYTFGSGTRLTVV.

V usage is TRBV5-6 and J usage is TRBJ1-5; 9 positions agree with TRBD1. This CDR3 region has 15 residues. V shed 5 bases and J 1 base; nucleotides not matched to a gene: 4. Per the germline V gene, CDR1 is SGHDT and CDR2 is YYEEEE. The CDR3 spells CASSYDRGSNQPQHF. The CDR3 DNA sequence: TGTGCCAGCAGTTATGACAGGGGGAGCAATCAGCCCCAGCATTTT.

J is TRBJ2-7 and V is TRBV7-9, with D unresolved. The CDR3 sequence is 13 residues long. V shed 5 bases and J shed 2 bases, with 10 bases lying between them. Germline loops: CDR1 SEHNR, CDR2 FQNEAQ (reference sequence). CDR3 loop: CASSPQATYEQYF. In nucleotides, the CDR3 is TGTGCCAGCAGCCCGCAGGCCACCTACGAGCAGTACTTC.

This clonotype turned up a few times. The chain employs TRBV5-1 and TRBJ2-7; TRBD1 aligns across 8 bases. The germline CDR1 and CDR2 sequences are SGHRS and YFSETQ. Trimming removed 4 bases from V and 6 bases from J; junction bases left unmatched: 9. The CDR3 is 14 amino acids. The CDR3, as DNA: TGCGCCAGCAGCGCAGGACAGGGTCTCCGCGAGCAGTACTTC. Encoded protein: CASSAGQGLREQYF.

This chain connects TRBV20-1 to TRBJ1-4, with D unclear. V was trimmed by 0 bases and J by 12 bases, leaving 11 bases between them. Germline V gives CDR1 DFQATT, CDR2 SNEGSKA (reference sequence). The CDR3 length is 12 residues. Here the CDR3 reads CSAREGPSELFF. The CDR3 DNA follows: TGCAGTGCTAGAGAAGGGCCCTCTGAACTGTTTTTT.

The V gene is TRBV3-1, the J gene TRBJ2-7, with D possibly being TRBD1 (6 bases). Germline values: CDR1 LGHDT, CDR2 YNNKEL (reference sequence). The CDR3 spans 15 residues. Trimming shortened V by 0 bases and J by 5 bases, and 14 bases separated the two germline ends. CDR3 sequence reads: CASSQDPRGEDEQYF. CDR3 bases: TGTGCCAGCAGCCAAGATCCCAGGGGTGAGGACGAGCAGTACTTC.

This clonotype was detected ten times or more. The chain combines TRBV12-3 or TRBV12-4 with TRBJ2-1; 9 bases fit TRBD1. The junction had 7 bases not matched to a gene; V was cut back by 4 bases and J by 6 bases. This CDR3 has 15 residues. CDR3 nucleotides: TGTGCCAGCAGTTCACAACAGGGGGCTGTCAATGAGCAGTTCTTC. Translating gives CASSSQQGAVNEQFF.

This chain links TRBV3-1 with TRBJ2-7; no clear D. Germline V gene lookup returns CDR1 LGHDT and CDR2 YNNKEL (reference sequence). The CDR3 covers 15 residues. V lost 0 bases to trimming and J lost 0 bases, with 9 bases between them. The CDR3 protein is CASSQDLGISYEQYF. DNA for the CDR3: TGTGCCAGCAGCCAAGATCTGGGGATCTCCTACGAGCAGTACTTC.

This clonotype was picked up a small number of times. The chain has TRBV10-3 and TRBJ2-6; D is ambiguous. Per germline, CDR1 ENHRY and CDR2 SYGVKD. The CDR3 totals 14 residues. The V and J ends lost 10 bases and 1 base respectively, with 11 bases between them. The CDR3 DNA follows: TGTGCCACTATGTCAGAGTCTGGGGCCAACGTCCTGACTTTC. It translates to CATMSESGANVLTF.

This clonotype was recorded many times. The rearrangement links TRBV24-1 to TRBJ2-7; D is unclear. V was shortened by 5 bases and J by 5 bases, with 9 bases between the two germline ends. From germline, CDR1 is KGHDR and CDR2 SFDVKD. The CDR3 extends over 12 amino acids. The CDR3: CATSVEGNEQYF. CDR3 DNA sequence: TGTGCCACCAGTGTTGAAGGAAACGAGCAGTACTTC.

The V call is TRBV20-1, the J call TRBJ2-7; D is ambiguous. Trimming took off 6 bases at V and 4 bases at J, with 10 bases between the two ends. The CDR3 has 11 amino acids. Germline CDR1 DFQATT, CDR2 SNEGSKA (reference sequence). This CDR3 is CSANAQYEQYF. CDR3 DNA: TGCAGTGCAAACGCCCAGTACGAGCAGTACTTC.

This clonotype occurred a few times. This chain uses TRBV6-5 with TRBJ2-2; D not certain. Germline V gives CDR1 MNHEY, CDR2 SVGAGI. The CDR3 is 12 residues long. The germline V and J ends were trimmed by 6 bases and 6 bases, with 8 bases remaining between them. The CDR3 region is CASRMSPGELFF. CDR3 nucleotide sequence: TGTGCCAGCAGAATGTCCCCCGGGGAGCTGTTTTTT.

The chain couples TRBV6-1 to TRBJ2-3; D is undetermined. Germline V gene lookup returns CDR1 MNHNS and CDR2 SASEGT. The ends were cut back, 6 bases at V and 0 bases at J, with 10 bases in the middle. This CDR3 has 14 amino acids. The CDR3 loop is CASRESSSTDTQYF. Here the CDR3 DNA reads TGTGCCAGCAGGGAGAGCAGCAGCACAGATACGCAGTATTTT.

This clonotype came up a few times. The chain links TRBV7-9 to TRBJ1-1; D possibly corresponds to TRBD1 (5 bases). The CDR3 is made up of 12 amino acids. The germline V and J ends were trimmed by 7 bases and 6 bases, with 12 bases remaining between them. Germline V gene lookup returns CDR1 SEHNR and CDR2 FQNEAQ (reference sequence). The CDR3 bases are TGTGCCAGCACCCCCGGAGGGGCTGAAGCTTTCTTT. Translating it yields CASTPGGAEAFF. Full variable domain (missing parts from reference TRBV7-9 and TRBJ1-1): DTGVSQNPRHKITKRGQNVTFRCDPISEHNRLYWYRQTLGQGPEFLTYFQNEAQLEKSRLLSDRFSAERPKGSFSTLEIQRTEQGDSAMYLCASTPGGAEAFFGQGTRLTVV.

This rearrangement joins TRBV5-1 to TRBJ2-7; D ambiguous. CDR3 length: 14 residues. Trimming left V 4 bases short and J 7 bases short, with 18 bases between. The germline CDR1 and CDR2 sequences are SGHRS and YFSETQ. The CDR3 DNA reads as TGCGCCAGCAGCCCCCGAGAGACCGGCGTGGAGCAGTACTTC. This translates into CASSPRETGVEQYF.

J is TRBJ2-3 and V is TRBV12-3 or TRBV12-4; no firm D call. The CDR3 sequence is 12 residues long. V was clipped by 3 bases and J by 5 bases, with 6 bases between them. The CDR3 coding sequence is TGTGCCAGCAGTTTCCTGAGAGATACGCAGTATTTT. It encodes CASSFLRDTQYF.

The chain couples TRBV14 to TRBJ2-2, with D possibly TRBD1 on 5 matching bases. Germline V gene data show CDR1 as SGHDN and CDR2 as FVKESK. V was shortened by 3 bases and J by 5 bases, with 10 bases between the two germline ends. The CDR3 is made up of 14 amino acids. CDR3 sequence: CASSHRVRTGELFF. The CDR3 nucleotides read TGTGCCAGCAGCCACAGGGTTAGGACCGGGGAGCTGTTTTTT. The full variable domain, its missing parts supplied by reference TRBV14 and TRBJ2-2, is EAGVTQFPSHSVIEKGQTVTLRCDPISGHDNLYWYRRVMGKEIKFLLHFVKESKQDESGMPNNRFLAERTGGTYSTLKVQPAELEDSGVYFCASSHRVRTGELFFGEGSRLTVL.

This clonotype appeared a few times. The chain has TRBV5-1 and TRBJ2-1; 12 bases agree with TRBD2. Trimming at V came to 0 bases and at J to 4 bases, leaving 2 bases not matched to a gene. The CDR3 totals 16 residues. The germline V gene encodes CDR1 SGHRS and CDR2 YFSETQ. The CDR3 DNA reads TGCGCCAGCAGCTTGGACGGACTAGCGGGATACAATGAGCAGTTCTTC. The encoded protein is CASSLDGLAGYNEQFF.